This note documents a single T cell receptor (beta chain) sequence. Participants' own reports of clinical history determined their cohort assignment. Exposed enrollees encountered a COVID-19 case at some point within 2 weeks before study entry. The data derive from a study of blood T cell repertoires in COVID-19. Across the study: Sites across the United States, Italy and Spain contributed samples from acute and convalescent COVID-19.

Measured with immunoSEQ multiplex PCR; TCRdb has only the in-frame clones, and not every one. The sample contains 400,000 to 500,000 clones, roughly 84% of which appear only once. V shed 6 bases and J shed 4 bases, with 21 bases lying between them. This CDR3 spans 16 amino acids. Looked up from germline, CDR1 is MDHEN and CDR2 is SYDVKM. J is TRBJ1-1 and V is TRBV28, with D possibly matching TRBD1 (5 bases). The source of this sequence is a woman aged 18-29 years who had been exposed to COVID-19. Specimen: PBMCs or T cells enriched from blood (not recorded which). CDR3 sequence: CASRPSGGWGSTEAFF. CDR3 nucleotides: TGTGCCAGCAGACCGAGCGGGGGTTGGGGCTCCACTGAAGCTTTCTTT.